The 25 T cell receptor beta chains below were found in one sample sequenced in a study of blood T cell repertoires in COVID-19 (dated by TCRdb to 2020 to 2022). Receptor amplification or capture employed the immunoSEQ multiplex PCR assay. Held by TCRdb, this immuneACCESS table contains in-frame sequences only and omits some clones. Under half of the omission traces to an unresolved V gene where checked; the cause of the rest is unknown. The sample table lists a few hundred thousand clones, 86% of them with a count of one. The top ten hold 6.2% of the sample. Sequencing was done on a sample of peripheral blood. These receptors were collected from a man aged 60 to 69 with acute or convalescent COVID-19.

V usage is TRBV6-1 and J usage is TRBJ2-3, with D hard to call. V was shortened by 3 bases and J by 7 bases, with 8 bases between the two germline ends. From germline, CDR1 is MNHNS and CDR2 SASEGT. This CDR3 contains 12 residues. CDR3 amino acids: CASSDGANTQYF. The CDR3 nucleotides read TGTGCCAGCAGTGATGGAGCGAATACGCAGTATTTT.

The rearrangement links TRBV5-1 to TRBJ2-7, with 7 bases aligning to TRBD1. The CDR3 spans 15 residues. The germline V gene encodes CDR1 SGHRS and CDR2 YFSETQ. The trim removed 0 bases at V and 0 bases at J, leaving 3 bases unmatched. The CDR3 reads CASSLARDSSYEQYF. DNA of the CDR3: TGCGCCAGCAGCTTGGCCCGGGACAGCTCCTACGAGCAGTACTTC.

J is TRBJ2-1 and V is TRBV6-5, with 14 bases lining up with TRBD2. The CDR3 runs to 15 residues. The V and J ends lost 6 bases and 6 bases, in that order; junction bases with no gene match: 4. Germline V gene lookup returns CDR1 MNHEY and CDR2 SVGAGI. In DNA form, the CDR3 reads TGTGCCAGCAGGAGACTAGCGGGAGGGTTCAATGAGCAGTTCTTC. Amino acids: CASRRLAGGFNEQFF.

This chain links TRBV4-3 with TRBJ1-6; unclear D gene. With 0 bases removed from V and 3 bases from J, the gap between germline ends came to 12 bases. The germline gives CDR1 LGHNA, CDR2 YSLEER. CDR3 length equals 17 residues. CDR3 amino acids: CASSQDAGLDYNSPLHF. CDR3 coding DNA: TGCGCCAGCAGCCAAGATGCCGGACTCGACTATAATTCACCCCTCCACTTT.

The chain joins TRBV7-5 to TRBJ1-1. TRBV7-5 is marked as a pseudogene. This CDR3 comprises 17 residues. CDR3 DNA sequence: TGTGCCAGAAGATGCCGGGTGGGGGGAGCCATGAACACTGAAGCTTTCTTT. It codes for CARRCRVGGAMNTEAFF.

The chain combines TRBV12-3 or TRBV12-4 with TRBJ1-5; the D is unclear. The CDR3 covers 12 residues. The V end was cut by 3 bases, the J end by 9 bases, with 9 bases between. CDR3 nucleotides: TGTGCCAGCAGTTTGGCCGTTGGGCCCCAGCATTTT. Translating it yields CASSLAVGPQHF.

V gene TRBV19 combines with J gene TRBJ2-4, with TRBD1 matching 8 bases. There are 14 residues in the CDR3. CDR1 is LNHDA and CDR2 is SQIVND in the germline V gene (reference sequence). The trim removed 7 bases at V and 9 bases at J, leaving 11 bases unmatched. CDR3 in amino acids: CASTATGGQGIQYF. CDR3 nucleotide sequence: TGTGCCAGTACCGCTACAGGGGGTCAGGGCATTCAGTACTTC.

The CDR3 sequence: CASSDRSATDTQYF. For the CDR3, the DNA is TGTGCCAGCAGCGACAGGTCTGCCACAGATACGCAGTATTTT. This sequence joins TRBV27 and TRBJ2-3; D possibly corresponds to TRBD1 (6 bases). Trimming left V 6 bases short and J 2 bases short, with 12 bases between. Germline loops: CDR1 MNHEY, CDR2 SMNVEV (reference sequence). The CDR3 contains 14 residues.

In regard to this clone: This CDR3 is also generated by other DNA sequences in the sample. The CDR3: CASSLVQGGTEAFF. As DNA, the CDR3 is TGCGCCAGCAGCTTGGTACAGGGGGGCACTGAAGCTTTCTTT. The chain recombines TRBV5-1 with TRBJ1-1; 8 bases map to TRBD1. Germline assignment: CDR1 SGHRS and CDR2 YFSETQ. The CDR3 runs 14 residues. V shed 0 bases, J shed 4 bases, and the junction held 2 bases outside the gene matches.

The genes are TRBV6-6 and TRBJ2-7, with 8 positions matching TRBD1. The V and J ends lost 2 bases and 2 bases, in that order; junction bases with no gene match: 5. This CDR3 comprises 15 residues. Germline CDR1 is MNHNY and CDR2 is SVGAGI (reference sequence). The CDR3 sequence: CASSYQSGGTYEQYF. CDR3 DNA sequence: TGTGCCAGCAGTTACCAGTCAGGGGGCACCTACGAGCAGTACTTC.

This chain connects TRBV27 to TRBJ2-5, with TRBD1 as a possible D gene (5 bases). The CDR3 length is 18 residues. The germline CDR1 and CDR2 sequences are MNHEY and SMNVEV (reference sequence). V was clipped by 1 base and J by 4 bases, with 22 bases between them. The CDR3 DNA sequence: TGTGCCAGCAGTTTATGGAACAGGCCAAACATTACAAGAGAGACCCAGTACTTC. Its translation: CASSLWNRPNITRETQYF.

The chain couples TRBV15 to TRBJ1-1; D may be TRBD1 (6 bases). V was trimmed by 0 bases and J by 7 bases, leaving 21 bases between them. Looked up from germline, CDR1 is LNHNV and CDR2 is YYDKDF (reference sequence). The CDR3 sequence is 17 residues long. The CDR3, as DNA: TGTGCCACCAGCAGAGATATGGGTAGGCGGGGGGCGAATGAAGCTTTCTTT. Protein: CATSRDMGRRGANEAFF.

The V and J genes are TRBV6-5 and TRBJ2-1; TRBD1 matches 9 bases. CDR3 size: 14 residues. With 8 bases clipped from V and 3 bases from J, the junction kept 5 bases outside the gene matches. Looked up from germline, CDR1 is MNHEY and CDR2 is SVGAGI. DNA of the CDR3: TGTGCCAGCGGATCGACAGGGGGCTACAATGAGCAGTTCTTC. This gives the protein CASGSTGGYNEQFF.

This clone was seen a single time. V usage is TRBV28 and J usage is TRBJ1-6; D unresolved. Germline-derived CDR1 and CDR2 are MDHEN and SYDVKM. V shed 11 bases and J shed 5 bases, with 31 bases lying between them. The CDR3 runs to 19 residues. The CDR3 DNA reads TGTGCCGCGAAGAGGTCGTTTCAACGAGGGTCCAAAGATAATTCACCCCTCCACTTT. Its translation: CAAKRSFQRGSKDNSPLHF. The full variable domain, rest sourced from reference TRBV28 and TRBJ1-6, is DVKVTQSSRYLVKRTGEKVFLECVQDMDHENMFWYRQDPGLGLRLIYFSYDVKMKEKGDIPEGYSVSREKKERFSLILESASTNQTSMYLCAAKRSFQRGSKDNSPLHFGNGTRLTVT.

The chain carries TRBV24-1 and TRBJ2-7; tentatively, D is TRBD1 (6 bases). Germline CDR1 reads KGHDR; CDR2 reads SFDVKD. V gave up 4 bases and J gave up 1 base, with 13 bases separating them. This CDR3 region has 15 residues. CDR3 in DNA: TGTGCCACCAGTGACCCTCGGACAGATTCCTACGAGCAGTACTTC. This translates into CATSDPRTDSYEQYF.

The chain has TRBV3-1 (or the pseudogene TRBV3-2) and TRBJ2-5; 15 nucleotides agree with TRBD2. The CDR3 runs to 16 residues. V lost 4 bases to trimming and J lost 4 bases; unmatched junction nucleotides: 4. Germline lookup yields CDR1 LGHDT and CDR2 YNNKEL (reference sequence). CDR3 in DNA: TGTGCCAGCAGCCGTGTGGGACTAGCGGGAGGAGAGACCCAGTACTTC. Protein sequence: CASSRVGLAGGETQYF.

The genes are TRBV15 and TRBJ1-2; D ambiguous. V was shortened by 3 bases and J by 5 bases, with 16 bases between the two germline ends. The CDR3 extends over 15 amino acids. CDR1 is LNHNV, CDR2 YYDKDF, per germline (reference sequence). CDR3 region: CATSRKPGPGYGYTF. CDR3 bases: TGTGCCACCAGCAGGAAGCCCGGGCCGGGATATGGCTACACCTTC. The full variable domain, rest sourced from reference TRBV15 and TRBJ1-2, is DAMVIQNPRYQVTQFGKPVTLSCSQTLNHNVMYWYQQKSSQAPKLLFHYYDKDFNNEADTPDNFQSRRPNTSFCFLDIRSPGLGDTAMYLCATSRKPGPGYGYTFGSGTRLTVV.

This clone has only one observation. This rearrangement joins TRBV28 to TRBJ1-6; tentatively, D is TRBD1 (5 bases). The CDR3 covers 12 residues. Germline V gene data show CDR1 as MDHEN and CDR2 as SYDVKM. Trimming removed 5 bases from V and 11 bases from J, with 10 bases in between. The CDR3 loop reads CASSQQVAPLHF. The CDR3 DNA is TGTGCCAGCAGTCAACAGGTGGCACCCCTCCACTTT.

This chain links TRBV7-6 with TRBJ2-7; D is undetermined. The CDR3 contains 15 residues. Germline V gives CDR1 SGHVS, CDR2 FNYEAQ. V lost 3 bases to trimming and J lost 1 base, with 13 bases between them. DNA of the CDR3: TGTGCCAGCAGCTTTGGTGGCGGAACTTCCTACGAGCAGTACTTC. Translated, it gives CASSFGGGTSYEQYF.

V gene TRBV30 combines with J gene TRBJ2-3; perhaps D is TRBD1 or TRBD2 (5 bases each). Trimming left V 8 bases short and J 6 bases short, with 15 bases between. Germline lookup yields CDR1 GTSNPN and CDR2 SVGIG (reference sequence). This CDR3 spans 12 amino acids. The CDR3 sequence: CAGGWRSDTQYF. In DNA form, the CDR3 reads TGTGCCGGGGGATGGAGATCGGATACGCAGTATTTT.

This chain connects TRBV7-3 to TRBJ2-3; TRBD1 agrees at 7 bases. CDR1 is SGHTA and CDR2 is FQGTGA in the germline V gene. The V gene end was trimmed by 7 bases and the J gene end by 2 bases; junction bases not matched to a gene: 18. This CDR3 spans 18 amino acids. CDR3 amino acids: CASTEGDRFSAFTDTQYF. The CDR3 nucleotides are TGTGCCAGCACCGAAGGGGACAGATTTTCCGCCTTCACAGATACGCAGTATTTT. Using reference TRBV7-3 and TRBJ2-3 for the parts outside the CDR3, the full variable domain is GAGVSQTPSNKVTEKGKYVELRCDPISGHTALYWYRQSLGQGPEFLIYFQGTGAADDSGLPNDRFFAVRPEGSVSTLKIQRTERGDSAVYLCASTEGDRFSAFTDTQYFGPGTRLTVL.

The gene calls are TRBV28 and TRBJ2-7, with D perhaps matching TRBD2 (8 bases). V lost 7 bases to trimming and J lost 2 bases, with 18 bases between them. CDR3 size: 15 residues. CDR1 and CDR2 from the germline V gene are MDHEN and SYDVKM. In nucleotides, the CDR3 is TGTGCCAGCAAGGGGGCCACTAGCGGAGCCTACGAGCAGTACTTC. Protein: CASKGATSGAYEQYF.

V gene TRBV7-3 combines with J gene TRBJ2-3; 14 nucleotides match TRBD2. Germline trimming cut 3 bases from V and 4 bases from J; bases unmatched to any gene: 0. This CDR3 region has 15 residues. Germline V gives CDR1 SGHTA, CDR2 FQGTGA. The CDR3 reads CASSLGLAGADTQYF. For the CDR3, the DNA is TGTGCCAGCAGCTTGGGACTAGCGGGAGCAGATACGCAGTATTTT.

V usage is TRBV7-2 and J usage is TRBJ1-6; TRBD1 agrees at 8 bases. This CDR3 spans 16 amino acids. V shed 5 bases and J 7 bases; nucleotides not matched to a gene: 10. Germline V gives CDR1 SGHTA, CDR2 FQGNSA. DNA for the CDR3: TGTGCCAGCAGCCCCTCTACAGGGGGTCAAAATTCACCCCTCCACTTT. As protein: CASSPSTGGQNSPLHF.

This chain joins TRBV29-1 and TRBJ2-3; 12 bases agree with TRBD2. Germline V gene data show CDR1 as SQVTM and CDR2 as ANQGSEA. V shed 3 bases and J 2 bases; nucleotides not matched to a gene: 15. The CDR3 has 19 amino acids. The CDR3 DNA is TGCAGCGTTGACTTACTAGCGGGAGGAGGAAGCCTCTTCACAGATACGCAGTATTTT. This sequence encodes CSVDLLAGGGSLFTDTQYF.